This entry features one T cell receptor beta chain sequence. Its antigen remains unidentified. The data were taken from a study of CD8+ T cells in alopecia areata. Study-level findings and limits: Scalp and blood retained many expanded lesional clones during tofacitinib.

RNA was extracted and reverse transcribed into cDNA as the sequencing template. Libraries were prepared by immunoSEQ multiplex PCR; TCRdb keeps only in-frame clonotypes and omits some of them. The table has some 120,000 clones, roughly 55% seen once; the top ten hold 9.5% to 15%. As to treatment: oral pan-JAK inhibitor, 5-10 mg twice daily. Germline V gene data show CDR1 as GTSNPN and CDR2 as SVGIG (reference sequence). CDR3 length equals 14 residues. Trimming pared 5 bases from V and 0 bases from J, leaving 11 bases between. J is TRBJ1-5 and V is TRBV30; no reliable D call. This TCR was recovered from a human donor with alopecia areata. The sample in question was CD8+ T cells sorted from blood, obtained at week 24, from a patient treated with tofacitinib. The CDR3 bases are TGTGCCTGGGCCTCCTGGGATAGCAATCAGCCCCAGCATTTT. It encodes CAWASWDSNQPQHF.